The TCR beta chain described here comes from a study of blood T cell repertoires in COVID-19. Study information: Sites in the United States, Italy and Spain provided acute and convalescent COVID-19 samples. Sources were T cells, B-cell-depleted T cells, or PBMCs; the material itself was cDNA or gDNA.

The authors' processing: How many nucleated cells were present was estimated from reference gene primer amplification. The repertoire was sequenced with immunoSEQ multiplex PCR; TCRdb's copy has only in-frame clones and lacks some. The V and J calls and clone size are taken from that table; D and trimming were inferred from the DNA. The table has about 380,000 clones, approximately 87% seen once; the top ten hold 1.3%. Self-reported history from a screening survey and questionnaire set each donor's cohort. This CDR3 contains 14 residues. The V and J ends lost 2 bases and 4 bases respectively, with 14 bases between them. CDR1 is GTSNPN and CDR2 is SVGIG in the germline V gene (reference sequence).

The source of this sequence is a man aged 30 to 39 who had recovered from COVID-19. The chain combines TRBV30 with TRBJ1-2; D is perhaps TRBD1 (5 bases). The sample consisted of PBMCs or T cells enriched from blood (not recorded which). CDR3 bases: TGTGCCTGGAGTAAATCGGGGGGGAGCTATGGCTACACCTTC. It is translated as CAWSKSGGSYGYTF.